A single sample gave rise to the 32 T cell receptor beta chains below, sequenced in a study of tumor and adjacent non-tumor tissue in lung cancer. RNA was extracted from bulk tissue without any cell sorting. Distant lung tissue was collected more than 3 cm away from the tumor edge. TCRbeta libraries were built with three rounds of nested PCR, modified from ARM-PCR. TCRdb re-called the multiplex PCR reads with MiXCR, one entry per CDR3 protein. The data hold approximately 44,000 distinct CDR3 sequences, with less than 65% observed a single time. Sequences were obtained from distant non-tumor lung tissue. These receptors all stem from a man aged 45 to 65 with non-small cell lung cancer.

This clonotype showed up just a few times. The CDR3 DNA reads TGTGCCAGCAGCTTAGACAACATCTTATACGAGCAGTACTTC. This codes for CASSLDNILYEQYF. The chain links TRBV11-2 to TRBJ2-7; D ambiguous. Germline lookup yields CDR1 SGHAT and CDR2 FQNNGV. The V end lost 0 bases, the J end lost 4 bases, and 10 bases lay between the germline ends. This CDR3 contains 14 residues.

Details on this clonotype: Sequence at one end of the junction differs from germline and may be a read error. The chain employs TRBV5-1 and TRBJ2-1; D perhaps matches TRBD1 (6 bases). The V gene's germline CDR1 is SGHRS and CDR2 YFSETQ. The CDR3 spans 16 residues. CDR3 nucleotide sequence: TGCGTCAGCAGCTTCCTCTCGACAGGAATAGATGTTGAGCAGTTCTTC. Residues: CVSSFLSTGIDVEQFF.

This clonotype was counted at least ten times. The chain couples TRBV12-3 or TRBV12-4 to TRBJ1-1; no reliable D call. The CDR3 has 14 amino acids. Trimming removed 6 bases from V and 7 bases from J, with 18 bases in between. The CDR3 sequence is CASRTPGFSGEAFF. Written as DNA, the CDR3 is TGTGCCAGCAGAACCCCGGGGTTTAGTGGTGAAGCTTTCTTT.

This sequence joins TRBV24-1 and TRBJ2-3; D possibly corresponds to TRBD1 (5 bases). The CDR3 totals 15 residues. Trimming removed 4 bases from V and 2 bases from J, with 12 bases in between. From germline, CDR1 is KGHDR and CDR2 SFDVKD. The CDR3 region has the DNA TGTGCCACCAGTGACCCGACAGCGAACACAGATACGCAGTATTTT. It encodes CATSDPTANTDTQYF.

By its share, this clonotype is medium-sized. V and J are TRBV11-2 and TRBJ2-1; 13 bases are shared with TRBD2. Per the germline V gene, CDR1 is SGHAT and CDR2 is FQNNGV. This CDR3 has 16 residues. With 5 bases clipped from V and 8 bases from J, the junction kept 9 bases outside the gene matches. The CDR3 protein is CASSVLIGLAGDEQFF. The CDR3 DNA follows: TGTGCCAGCAGCGTACTCATCGGACTAGCGGGGGATGAGCAGTTCTTC.

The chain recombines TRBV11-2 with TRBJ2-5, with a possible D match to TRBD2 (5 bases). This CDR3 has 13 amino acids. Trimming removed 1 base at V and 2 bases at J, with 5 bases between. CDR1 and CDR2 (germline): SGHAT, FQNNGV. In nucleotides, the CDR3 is TGTGCCAGCAGCTTAGGGAGGCAAGAGACCCAGTACTTC. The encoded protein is CASSLGRQETQYF. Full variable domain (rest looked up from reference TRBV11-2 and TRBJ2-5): EAGVAQSPRYKIIEKRQSVAFWCNPISGHATLYWYQQILGQGPKLLIQFQNNGVVDDSQLPKDRFSAERLKGVDSTLKIQPAKLEDSAVYLCASSLGRQETQYFGPGTRLLVL.

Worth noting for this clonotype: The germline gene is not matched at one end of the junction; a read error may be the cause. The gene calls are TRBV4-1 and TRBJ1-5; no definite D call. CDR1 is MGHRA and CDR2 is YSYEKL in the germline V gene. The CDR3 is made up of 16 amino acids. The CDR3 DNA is TGCACCAGCAACCAAGATTTCGCGGAGCAGTATCAGCCTCAGCATTTT. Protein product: CTSNQDFAEQYQPQHF.

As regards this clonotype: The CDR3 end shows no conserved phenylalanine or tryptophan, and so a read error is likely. Here the CDR3 DNA reads TGCAGCGTAGGACAGGGTAACATTCAGTACTCC. This encodes CSVGQGNIQYS. The chain links TRBV29-1 to TRBJ2-4; 8 nucleotides line up with TRBD1. Germline CDR1 is SQVTM and CDR2 is ANQGSEA. V was pared by 6 bases and J by 7 bases, with 2 bases of the junction left unmatched. The CDR3 contains 11 residues.

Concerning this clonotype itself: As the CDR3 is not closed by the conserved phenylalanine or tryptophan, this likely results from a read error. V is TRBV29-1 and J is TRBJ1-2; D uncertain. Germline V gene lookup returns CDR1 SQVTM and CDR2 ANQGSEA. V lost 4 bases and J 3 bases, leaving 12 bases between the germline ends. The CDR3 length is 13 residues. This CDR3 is CSVGQPVDYGYTS. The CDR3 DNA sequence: TGCAGCGTTGGCCAACCCGTGGACTATGGCTACACCTCC.

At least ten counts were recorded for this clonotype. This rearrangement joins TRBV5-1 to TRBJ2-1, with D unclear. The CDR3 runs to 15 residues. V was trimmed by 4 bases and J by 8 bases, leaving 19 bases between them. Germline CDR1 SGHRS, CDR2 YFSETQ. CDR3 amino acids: CASSPDSPNVDEQFF. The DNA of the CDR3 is TGCGCCAGCAGCCCGGATTCACCCAATGTAGATGAGCAGTTCTTC.

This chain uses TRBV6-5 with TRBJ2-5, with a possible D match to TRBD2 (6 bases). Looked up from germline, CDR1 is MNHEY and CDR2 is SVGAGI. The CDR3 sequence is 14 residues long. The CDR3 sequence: CTSSYGRASETQYF. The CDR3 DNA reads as TGTACTAGCAGTTACGGCAGGGCTTCGGAGACCCAGTACTTC.

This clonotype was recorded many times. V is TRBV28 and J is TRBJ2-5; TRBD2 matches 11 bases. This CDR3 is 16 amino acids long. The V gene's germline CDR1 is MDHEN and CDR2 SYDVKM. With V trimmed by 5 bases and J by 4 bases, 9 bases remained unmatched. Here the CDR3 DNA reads TGTGCCAGCAGTCGCCTAGCGGGAGGCCGGGGAGAGACCCAGTACTTC. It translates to CASSRLAGGRGETQYF.

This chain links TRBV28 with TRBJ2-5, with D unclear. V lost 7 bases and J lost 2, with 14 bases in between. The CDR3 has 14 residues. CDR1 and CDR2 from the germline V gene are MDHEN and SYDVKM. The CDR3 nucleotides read TGTGCCAGCAACTTAGTGGGTTTACAAGAGACCCAGTACTTC. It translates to CASNLVGLQETQYF.

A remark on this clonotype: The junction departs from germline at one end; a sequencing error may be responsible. The CDR3 loop is CASSYLYRDDEQFF. In DNA form, the CDR3 reads TGTGCCAGCAGTTACTTGTACAGGGATGATGAGCAGTTCTTT. The chain uses TRBV6-5 and TRBJ2-1; the D gene is possibly TRBD1 (6 bases). This CDR3 contains 14 residues. Per germline, CDR1 MNHEY and CDR2 SVGAGI.

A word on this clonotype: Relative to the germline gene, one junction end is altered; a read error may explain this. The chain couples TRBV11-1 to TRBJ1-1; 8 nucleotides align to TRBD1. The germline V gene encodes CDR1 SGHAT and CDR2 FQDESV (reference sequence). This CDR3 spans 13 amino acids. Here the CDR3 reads CANSPETGDEAYF. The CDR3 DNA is TGTGCCAACAGCCCCGAGACAGGGGATGAAGCTTACTTT.

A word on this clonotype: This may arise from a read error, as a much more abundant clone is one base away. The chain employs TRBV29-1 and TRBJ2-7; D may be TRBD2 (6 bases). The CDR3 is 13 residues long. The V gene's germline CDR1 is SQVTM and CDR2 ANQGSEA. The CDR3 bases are TGCAGCGTTGGACTAGAGGAACCCTACGAGCAGCACTTC. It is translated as CSVGLEEPYEQHF.

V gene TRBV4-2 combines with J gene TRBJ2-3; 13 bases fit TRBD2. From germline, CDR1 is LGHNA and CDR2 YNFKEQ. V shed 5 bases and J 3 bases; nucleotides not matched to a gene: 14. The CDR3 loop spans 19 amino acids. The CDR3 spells CASSTEGLAGCRETDTQYF. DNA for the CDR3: TGTGCCAGCAGCACGGAGGGACTAGCGGGATGCCGAGAGACAGATACGCAGTATTTT.

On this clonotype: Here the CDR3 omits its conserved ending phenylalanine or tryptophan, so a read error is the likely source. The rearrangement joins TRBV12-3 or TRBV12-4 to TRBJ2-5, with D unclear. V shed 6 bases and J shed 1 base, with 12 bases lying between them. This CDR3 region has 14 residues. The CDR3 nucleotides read TGTGCCAGCAGCCACCCCGGAACCCAAGAGACCCAGTACTTA. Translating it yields CASSHPGTQETQYL.

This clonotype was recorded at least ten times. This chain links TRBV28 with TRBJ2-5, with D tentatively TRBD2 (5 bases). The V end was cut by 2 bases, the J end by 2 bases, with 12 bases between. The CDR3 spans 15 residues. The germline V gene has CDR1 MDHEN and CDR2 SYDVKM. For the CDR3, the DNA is TGTGCCAGCAGTTTAAACAGCCGAGGGCAAGAGACCCAGTACTTC. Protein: CASSLNSRGQETQYF.

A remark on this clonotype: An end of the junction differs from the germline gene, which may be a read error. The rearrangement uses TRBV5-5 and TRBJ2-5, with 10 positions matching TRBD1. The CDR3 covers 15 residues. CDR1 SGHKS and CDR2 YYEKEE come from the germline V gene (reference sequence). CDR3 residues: CASGLVGQGEEIQYF. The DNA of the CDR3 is TGTGCCAGCGGCTTGGTAGGACAGGGGGAAGAGATCCAGTACTTC.

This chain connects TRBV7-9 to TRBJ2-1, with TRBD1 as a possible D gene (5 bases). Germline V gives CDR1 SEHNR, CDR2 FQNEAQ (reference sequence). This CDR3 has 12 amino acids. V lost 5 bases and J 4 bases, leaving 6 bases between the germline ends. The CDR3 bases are TGTGCCAGCAGCGGGGCATACAATGAGCAGTTCTTC. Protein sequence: CASSGAYNEQFF.

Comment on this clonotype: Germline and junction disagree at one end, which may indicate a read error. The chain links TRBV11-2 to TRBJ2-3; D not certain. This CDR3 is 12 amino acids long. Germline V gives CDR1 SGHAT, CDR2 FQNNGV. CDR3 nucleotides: TGTGTCAGCAGCTTATCGCGGGATACGCAGTATTTT. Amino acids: CVSSLSRDTQYF.

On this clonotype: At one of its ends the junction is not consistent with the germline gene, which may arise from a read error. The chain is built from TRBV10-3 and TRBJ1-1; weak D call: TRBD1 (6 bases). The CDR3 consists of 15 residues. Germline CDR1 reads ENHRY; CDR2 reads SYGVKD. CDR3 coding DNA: TGTGCCAACAGTGAGTGGGTCAGGGGCCCCACTGAAGCTTTCTTT. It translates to CANSEWVRGPTEAFF.

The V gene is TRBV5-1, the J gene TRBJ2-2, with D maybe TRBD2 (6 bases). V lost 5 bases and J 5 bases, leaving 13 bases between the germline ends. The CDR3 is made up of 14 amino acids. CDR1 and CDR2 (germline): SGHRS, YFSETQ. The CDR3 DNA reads TGCGCCAGCAGTTACTACGGAGGGACCGGGGAGCTGTTTTTT. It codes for CASSYYGGTGELFF.

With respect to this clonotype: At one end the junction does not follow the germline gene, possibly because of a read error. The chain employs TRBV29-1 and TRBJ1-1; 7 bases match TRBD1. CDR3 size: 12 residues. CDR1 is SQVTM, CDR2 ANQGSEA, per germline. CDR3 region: CSSGQKNTDAFF. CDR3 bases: TGCAGCTCGGGACAGAAGAACACTGATGCTTTCTTT.

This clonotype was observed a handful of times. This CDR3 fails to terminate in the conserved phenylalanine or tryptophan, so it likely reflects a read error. CDR3 in DNA: TGTGCCAGCAGTTTAAAGGAGGCCAAAAACATTCAGTACTCC. It specifies CASSLKEAKNIQYS. The chain is built from TRBV12-3 or TRBV12-4 and TRBJ2-4; D gene uncertain. V lost 2 bases and J lost 1, with 6 bases in between. The CDR3 loop spans 14 amino acids.

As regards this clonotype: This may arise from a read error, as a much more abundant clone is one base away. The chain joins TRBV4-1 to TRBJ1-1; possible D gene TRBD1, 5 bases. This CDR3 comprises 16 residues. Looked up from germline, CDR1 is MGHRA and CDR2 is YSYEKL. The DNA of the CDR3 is TGCGTCAGCAGCCAAGATCGCCGGGGGAATATGGCTGAAGCTTTCTTT. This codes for CVSSQDRRGNMAEAFF.

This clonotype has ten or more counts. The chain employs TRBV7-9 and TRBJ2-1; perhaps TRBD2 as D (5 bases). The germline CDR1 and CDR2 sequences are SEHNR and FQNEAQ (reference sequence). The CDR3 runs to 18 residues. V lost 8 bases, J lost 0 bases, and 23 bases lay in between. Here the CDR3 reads CASGRRQEPGNSYNEQFF. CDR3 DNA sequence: TGTGCCAGCGGTAGGAGGCAGGAGCCGGGCAACTCCTACAATGAGCAGTTCTTC.

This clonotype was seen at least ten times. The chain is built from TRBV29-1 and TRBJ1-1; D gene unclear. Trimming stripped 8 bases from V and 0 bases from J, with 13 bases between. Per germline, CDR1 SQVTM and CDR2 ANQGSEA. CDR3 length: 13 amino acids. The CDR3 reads CSTRAGMNTEAFF. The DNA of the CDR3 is TGCAGCACTCGTGCGGGGATGAACACTGAAGCTTTCTTT. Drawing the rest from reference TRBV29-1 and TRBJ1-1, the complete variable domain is SAVISQKPSRDICQRGTSLTIQCQVDSQVTMMFWYRQQPGQSLTLIATANQGSEATYESGFVIDKFPISRPNLTFSTLTVSNMSPEDSSIYLCSTRAGMNTEAFFGQGTRLTVV.

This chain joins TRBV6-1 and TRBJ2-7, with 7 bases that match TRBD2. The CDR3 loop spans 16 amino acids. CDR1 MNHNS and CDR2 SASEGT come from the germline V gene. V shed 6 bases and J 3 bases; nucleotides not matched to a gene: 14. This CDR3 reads CASSPTGGSPFYEQYF. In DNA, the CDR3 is TGTGCCAGCAGCCCCACCGGGGGGTCGCCTTTCTACGAGCAGTACTTC.

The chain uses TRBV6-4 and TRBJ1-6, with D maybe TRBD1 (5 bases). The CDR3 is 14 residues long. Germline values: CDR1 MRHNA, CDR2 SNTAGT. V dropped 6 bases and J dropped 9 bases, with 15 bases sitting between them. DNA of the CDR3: TGTGCCAGCAGCGCCGACAGCATTGGTTCACCCCTCCACTTT. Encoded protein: CASSADSIGSPLHF.

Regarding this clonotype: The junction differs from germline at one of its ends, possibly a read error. The chain's CDR3 is CASSLDPRGQGGNTEALF. The CDR3 coding sequence is TGTGCCAGTAGCTTGGATCCCCGTGGACAGGGGGGAAACACTGAAGCTTTATTT. The chain joins TRBV5-4 to TRBJ1-1; TRBD1 matches at 10 bases. This CDR3 contains 18 residues. CDR1 and CDR2 from the germline V gene are SGHNT and YYREEE (reference sequence).